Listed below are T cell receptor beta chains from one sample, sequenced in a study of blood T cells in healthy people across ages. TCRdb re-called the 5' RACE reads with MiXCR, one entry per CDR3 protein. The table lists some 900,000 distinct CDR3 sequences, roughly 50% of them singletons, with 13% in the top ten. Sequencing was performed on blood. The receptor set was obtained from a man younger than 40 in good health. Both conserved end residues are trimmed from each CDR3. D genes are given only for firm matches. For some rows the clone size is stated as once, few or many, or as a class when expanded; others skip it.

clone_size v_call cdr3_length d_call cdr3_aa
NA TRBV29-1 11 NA SVEQGGGTEAF
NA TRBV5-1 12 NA ASSSQGSQETQY
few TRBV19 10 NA ASSIQGNEQF
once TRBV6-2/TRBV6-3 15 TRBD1 ASSSRRTGPANYGYT
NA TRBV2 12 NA ASMGGLRDQPQH
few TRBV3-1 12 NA ASSQDRVVYEQY
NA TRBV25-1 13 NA ASSESGIQGSPLH
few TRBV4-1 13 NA ASSHGQGLEETQY
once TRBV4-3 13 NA ASSWGSGLQETQY
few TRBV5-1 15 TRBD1 ASSRGQGAYLQETQY
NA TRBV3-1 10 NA ASSQNGGQQY
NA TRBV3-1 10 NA ASTSTGDGYT
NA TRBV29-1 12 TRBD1 SVEGDRANCGYT
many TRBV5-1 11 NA ASSNLQGYEQY
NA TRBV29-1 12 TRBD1 SVLMDRGRVEQY
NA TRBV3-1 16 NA ASSQEASGISGANVLT
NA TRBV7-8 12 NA ASSLGIEGTLGY